The 16 T cell receptor beta chains listed next were all sequenced from one sample in a study of blood T cell repertoires in COVID-19. Sequencing was performed with immunoSEQ multiplex PCR; in TCRdb, only in-frame clones are kept and a portion is missing. Of 270,000 or so clones in the sample, around 82% were seen once. Sequencing input: peripheral blood. Receptor source: a woman younger than 35 with acute or convalescent COVID-19.

The chain joins TRBV4-3 to TRBJ2-1, with TRBD2 identical over 8 bases. With V trimmed by 0 bases and J by 9 bases, 16 bases remained unmatched. Germline CDR1 and CDR2: LGHNA and YSLEER. The CDR3 consists of 18 residues. CDR3 protein: CASSQDLMAGGGGSEQFF. The CDR3 nucleotides are TGCGCCAGCAGCCAAGATTTAATGGCGGGAGGTGGCGGAAGTGAGCAGTTCTTC.

The rearrangement joins TRBV20-1 to TRBJ2-1; no definite D call. The CDR3 is 11 residues long. V lost 3 bases and J lost 5, with 5 bases in between. Germline V gene data show CDR1 as DFQATT and CDR2 as SNEGSKA (reference sequence). CDR3 bases: TGCAGTGCTAGTCTTAACAATGAGCAGTTCTTC. Residues: CSASLNNEQFF.

The chain combines TRBV28 with TRBJ2-7, with 9 bases matching TRBD2. With 4 bases clipped from V and 1 base from J, the junction kept 5 bases outside the gene matches. In germline, CDR1 is MDHEN, CDR2 SYDVKM. The CDR3 has 15 amino acids. Written as DNA, the CDR3 is TGTGCCAGCAGTTCGGGGACTAGCAGTTCCTACGAGCAGTACTTC. Encoded protein: CASSSGTSSSYEQYF. Together with reference TRBV28 and TRBJ2-7, the CDR3 gives the full variable domain: DVKVTQSSRYLVKRTGEKVFLECVQDMDHENMFWYRQDPGLGLRLIYFSYDVKMKEKGDIPEGYSVSREKKERFSLILESASTNQTSMYLCASSSGTSSSYEQYFGPGTRLTVT.

V and J are TRBV5-8 and TRBJ2-1, with D possibly being TRBD2 (7 bases). This CDR3 contains 13 residues. The germline gives CDR1 SGHTS, CDR2 YDEGEE. Trimming removed 10 bases from V and 3 bases from J, with 14 bases in between. In DNA form, the CDR3 reads TGTGCCTCAGGGGCGGGGGTCTACAATGAGCAGTTCTTC. Translating gives CASGAGVYNEQFF.

The gene calls are TRBV11-2 and TRBJ2-5; TRBD2 agrees at 15 bases. This CDR3 has 16 residues. V trimming: 5 bases; J trimming: 4 bases; junction bases outside the gene matches: 5. Germline V CDR1 and CDR2: SGHAT, FQNNGV. The CDR3 here is CASSGLAGGPRETQYF. The CDR3 bases are TGTGCCAGCAGCGGACTAGCGGGAGGGCCTCGAGAGACCCAGTACTTC.

This chain connects TRBV6-4 to TRBJ2-2; the match to TRBD2 covers 7 bases. J lost 4 bases, V lost 0 bases, and 5 bases had no gene match. Germline CDR1 is MRHNA and CDR2 is SNTAGT. This CDR3 comprises 16 residues. DNA for the CDR3: TGTGCCAGCAGTGACTCGGCGGGAGTGGGCACCGGGGAGCTGTTTTTT. Its protein product is CASSDSAGVGTGELFF.

The chain employs TRBV7-9 and TRBJ2-7; 12 nucleotides align to TRBD1. The CDR3 has 16 amino acids. The J segment lost 4 bases and the V segment lost 2 bases, leaving 6 bases of the junction unmatched. CDR1 and CDR2 from the germline V gene are SEHNR and FQNEAQ (reference sequence). The CDR3 DNA reads TGTGCCAGCAGCTTACATCCGGGACAGGGGGCTTACGAGCAGTACTTC. Translation: CASSLHPGQGAYEQYF. Full variable domain (rest looked up from reference TRBV7-9 and TRBJ2-7): DTGVSQNPRHKITKRGQNVTFRCDPISEHNRLYWYRQTLGQGPEFLTYFQNEAQLEKSRLLSDRFSAERPKGSFSTLEIQRTEQGDSAMYLCASSLHPGQGAYEQYFGPGTRLTVT.

This sequence joins TRBV18 and TRBJ1-1; D ambiguous. Trimming pared 3 bases from V and 0 bases from J, leaving 14 bases between. The germline gives CDR1 KGHSH, CDR2 LQKENI. The CDR3 runs 16 residues. For the CDR3, the DNA is TGTGCCAGCTCACCCGGGTTGGTCACCTTGAACACTGAAGCTTTCTTT. Translation: CASSPGLVTLNTEAFF.

The J gene is TRBJ2-7, the V gene TRBV30; D uncertain. CDR1 GTSNPN and CDR2 SVGIG come from the germline V gene (reference sequence). The CDR3 contains 13 residues. V lost 8 bases to trimming and J lost 2 bases, with 16 bases between them. The CDR3 DNA reads as TGTGCCCATAGCTCCGGCGTGACCTACGAGCAGTACTTC. Protein: CAHSSGVTYEQYF.

The J gene is TRBJ1-6, the V gene TRBV27; TRBD1 matches at 10 bases. The germline V gene encodes CDR1 MNHEY and CDR2 SMNVEV (reference sequence). CDR3 length: 14 amino acids. Losses at the gene ends were 6 bases for V and 14 bases for J; bases not matched to a gene: 10. DNA of the CDR3: TGTGCCAGCAGACCGGGACAGGGGAATATGGCCCTCCACTTT. It translates to CASRPGQGNMALHF.

CDR3 in amino acids: CASSPGLGPYEQYF. Here the CDR3 DNA reads TGTGCCAGCAGCCCGGGACTAGGTCCGTACGAGCAGTACTTC. The chain joins TRBV9 to TRBJ2-7; 8 nucleotides line up with TRBD2. This CDR3 has 14 residues. J was trimmed by 4 bases and V by 4 bases; bases with no gene match: 7. Germline loops: CDR1 SGDLS, CDR2 YYNGEE.

The rearrangement links TRBV5-4 to TRBJ1-2; TRBD1 matches 7 bases. The CDR3 runs to 15 residues. The junction had 9 bases not matched to a gene; V was cut back by 4 bases and J by 3 bases. Germline values: CDR1 SGHNT, CDR2 YYREEE (reference sequence). CDR3 residues: CASSLRTGVDYGYTF. The CDR3 DNA follows: TGTGCCAGCAGCCTTAGAACAGGGGTTGACTATGGCTACACCTTC.

The chain employs TRBV4-3 and TRBJ2-1, with 8 bases lining up with TRBD1. CDR1 and CDR2 from the germline V gene are LGHNA and YSLEER. CDR3 size: 20 residues. The J segment lost 7 bases and the V segment lost 0 bases, leaving 20 bases of the junction unmatched. This CDR3 is CASSQDLSATTRTGTNEQFF. In DNA, the CDR3 is TGCGCCAGCAGCCAAGATCTCTCGGCCACGACTCGGACAGGGACTAATGAGCAGTTCTTC.

The chain joins TRBV29-1 to TRBJ1-1; the D gene is possibly TRBD1 (6 bases). CDR1 is SQVTM, CDR2 ANQGSEA, per germline. The CDR3 is made up of 13 amino acids. Trimming removed 6 bases from V and 4 bases from J, with 15 bases in between. The CDR3 protein is CSVVNRVGTEAFF. CDR3 nucleotides: TGCAGCGTCGTAAACAGGGTCGGCACTGAAGCTTTCTTT.

The genes are TRBV30 and TRBJ2-1; 8 bases agree with TRBD1. The V gene's germline CDR1 is GTSNPN and CDR2 SVGIG (reference sequence). V shed 5 bases and J 3 bases; nucleotides not matched to a gene: 6. There are 14 residues in the CDR3. The chain's CDR3 is CAWARDRSYNEQFF. CDR3 DNA: TGTGCCTGGGCCCGGGACAGGAGCTACAATGAGCAGTTCTTC.

The rearrangement uses TRBV18 and TRBJ2-1; no firm D call. Between the trimmed V and J ends, which lost 2 bases and 1 base, there was a span of 9 bases. Germline CDR1 is KGHSH and CDR2 is LQKENI. This CDR3 is 15 amino acids long. The CDR3, as DNA: TGTGCCAGCTCACCATTTGAGGAGTCCTACAATGAGCAGTTCTTC. Translation: CASSPFEESYNEQFF.